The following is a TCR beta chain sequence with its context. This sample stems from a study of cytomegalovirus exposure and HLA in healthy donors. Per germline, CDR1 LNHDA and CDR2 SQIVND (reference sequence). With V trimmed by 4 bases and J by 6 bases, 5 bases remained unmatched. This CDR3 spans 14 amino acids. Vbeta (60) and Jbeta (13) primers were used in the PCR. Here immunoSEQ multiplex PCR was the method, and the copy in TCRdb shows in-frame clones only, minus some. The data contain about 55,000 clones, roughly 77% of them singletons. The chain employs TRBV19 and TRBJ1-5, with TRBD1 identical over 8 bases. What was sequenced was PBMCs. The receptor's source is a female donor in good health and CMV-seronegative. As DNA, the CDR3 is TGTGCCAGTAGTAAGGACAGGGAGGGTCAGCCCCAGCATTTT. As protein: CASSKDREGQPQHF.